This TCR beta chain came from a study of T cells in Graves' hyperthyroidism and ophthalmopathy. To note about this clonotype: Its matching antigen is unknown.

Together with thyroid ultrasound, orbital computed tomography, serum thyroxine and TRAb, clinical symptoms were used for diagnoses. The TCR beta CDR3 regions underwent amplification using RNA transcripts as the source. HTBI primers were used for first-round RT-PCR of the TCR CDR3. TCRdb independently ran MiXCR on the multiplex PCR reads; one entry per CDR3 protein. The sample has about 570,000 distinct CDR3 sequences, around 42% seen once; the top ten hold over 15%. Study findings and constraints: Ophthalmopathy got predicted by the model a median 6.5 months before its onset. Also found in blood were most expanded thyroid clonotypes above 0.001.

This clonotype was sampled from an adult woman with Graves' disease, either hyperthyroidism or ophthalmopathy (not recorded which). Sequences were obtained from peripheral blood or thyroid tissue (not recorded which).

CDR3 in DNA: TGTGCCAGCAGCTATAGCGGGAGGGCGACGACTGAAGCTTTCTTT. It is translated as CASSYSGRATTEAFF. The chain uses TRBV7-8 and TRBJ1-1; no firm D call. CDR3 length: 15 residues. From germline, CDR1 is SGHVS and CDR2 FQNEAQ. Trimming left V 4 bases short and J 5 bases short, with 17 bases between.